This note documents a single T cell receptor beta chain sequence. Its antigen remains unknown. These data come from a study of CD8 T cells in ankylosing spondylitis. Regarding the study as a whole: Reported data indicate significant enrichment of disease-linked clones within matched ankylosing spondylitis synovial fluid. Seemingly distinctive of ankylosing spondylitis blood was a TCR beta motif formed by eight highly homologous variants. Disease-linked clones were found to be CD8+ and relatively rare in peripheral blood.

By quantitative 5'-RACE with molecular barcodes, the TCR beta libraries were made. TCRdb reprocessed the 5' RACE reads with MiXCR, giving one entry per CDR3 protein. The table includes 350,000 to 550,000 distinct CDR3 sequences, roughly a quarter detected once. The sample consisted of blood, either unsorted or a sorted T cell fraction (not recorded which). This sequence originates from a male donor with ankylosing spondylitis.

CDR3 bases: TGTGCCAGCAGCCCCCGCTTGGGACCGGAGGAAAAACTGTTTTTT. As protein: CASSPRLGPEEKLFF. This sequence joins TRBV7-6 and TRBJ1-4; tentative D call: TRBD1 (5 bases). The CDR3 has 15 amino acids. CDR1 and CDR2 from the germline V gene are SGHVS and FNYEAQ. Trimming cost V 5 bases and J 8 bases, with 18 bases left between them.